Shown below are 10 T cell receptor beta chains from a single sample sequenced in a study of shared clonotypes between healthy human individuals (dated by TCRdb to the early 2020s). Library method: the immunoSEQ multiplex PCR assay. The immuneACCESS repertoire file appears here via TCRdb, limited to in-frame rearrangements. These files lack a portion of the clones; in checked studies, under half of the deficit traces to unresolved V genes, and the cause of the others is not known. The sample contains 2,500,000 or so clones, roughly 93% of them found a single time. The top ten clonotypes cover roughly 0.39% of the sample. Sequencing was carried out using naive CD4+ T cells from PBMCs. The label giving this sample's cell subset or site can be read as: CD45RA+ positively selected. These receptors all come from a man younger than 35 in good health. Some clones in this sample may be carry-over from other donors' samples.

The chain has TRBV27 and TRBJ1-5; D is uncertain. Trimming took off 2 bases at V and 6 bases at J, with 8 bases between the two ends. The CDR3 runs 13 residues. Germline values: CDR1 MNHEY, CDR2 SMNVEV (reference sequence). The DNA of the CDR3 is TGTGCCAGCAGTTTAGCCTCGGGTCAGCCCCAGCATTTT. It translates to CASSLASGQPQHF.

The chain combines TRBV6-1 with TRBJ1-1; no definite D call. The V and J ends lost 6 bases and 5 bases respectively, with 19 bases between them. The CDR3 consists of 15 residues. Germline V gene data show CDR1 as MNHNS and CDR2 as SASEGT. CDR3 nucleotide sequence: TGTGCCAGCAGGTTCCTCCGAAATGGGGAGACTGAAGCTTTCTTT. It is translated as CASRFLRNGETEAFF.

This chain joins TRBV2 and TRBJ1-2; 7 bases align to TRBD1. J lost 4 bases, V lost 6 bases, and 5 bases had no gene match. The CDR3 contains 13 residues. Germline CDR1 and CDR2: SNHLY and FYNNEI. CDR3 amino acids: CASSGPGGYGYTF. The CDR3, as DNA: TGTGCCAGCAGCGGCCCAGGGGGCTATGGCTACACCTTC.

V usage is TRBV19 and J usage is TRBJ2-2; TRBD1 matches at 12 bases. Germline trimming cut 5 bases from V and 4 bases from J; bases unmatched to any gene: 5. Germline V gives CDR1 LNHDA, CDR2 SQIVND (reference sequence). The CDR3 length is 16 residues. CDR3 protein: CASSDRDRGLTGELFF. The DNA for the CDR3 is TGTGCCAGTAGTGACCGGGACAGGGGGCTCACCGGGGAGCTGTTTTTT.

This clone showed up just once. In DNA, the CDR3 is TGTGCCAGCAGCCCCGGACTAGGTGAGCAGTTCTTC. Encoded protein: CASSPGLGEQFF. The chain has TRBV7-7 and TRBJ2-1; 7 bases are shared with TRBD2. The CDR3 consists of 12 residues. CDR1 SSHAT and CDR2 FNYEAQ come from the germline V gene (reference sequence). Losses at the gene ends were 5 bases for V and 9 bases for J; bases not matched to a gene: 4.

The chain joins TRBV28 to TRBJ2-1; TRBD1 might be the D (6 bases). CDR3 length: 14 amino acids. V shed 6 bases and J shed 3 bases, with 12 bases lying between them. In germline, CDR1 is MDHEN, CDR2 SYDVKM. The CDR3 region is CASSFGQNYNEQFF. CDR3 bases: TGTGCCAGCAGCTTCGGACAGAACTACAATGAGCAGTTCTTC.

The chain carries TRBV4-2 and TRBJ2-1; the match to TRBD2 covers 7 bases. The V gene's germline CDR1 is LGHNA and CDR2 YNFKEQ. V lost 4 bases and J lost 4; bases outside the gene matches: 13. The CDR3 contains 17 residues. The CDR3 loop is CASSPYNLAASYNEQFF. The CDR3, as DNA: TGTGCCAGCAGCCCCTACAACCTAGCGGCCTCGTACAATGAGCAGTTCTTC.

This rearrangement joins TRBV7-7 to TRBJ2-1; D possibly corresponds to TRBD2 (7 bases). The V gene lost 2 bases and the J gene lost 6 bases, with 14 bases spanning the gap. The CDR3 consists of 15 residues. Per germline, CDR1 SSHAT and CDR2 FNYEAQ (reference sequence). The CDR3 here is CASSLRGGPGNEQFF. In DNA, the CDR3 is TGTGCCAGCAGCTTAAGGGGGGGCCCTGGCAATGAGCAGTTCTTC.

The V and J genes are TRBV10-3 and TRBJ1-2; D not certain. Germline lookup yields CDR1 ENHRY and CDR2 SYGVKD. This CDR3 is built from 12 residues. V was shortened by 2 bases and J by 8 bases, with 9 bases between the two germline ends. The DNA of the CDR3 is TGTGCCATCAGTGAGGAAAAACGGGGCTACACCTTC. Residues: CAISEEKRGYTF.

As to this clone: Other DNA sequences in this sample translate to the same CDR3. The chain has TRBV18 and TRBJ2-5; D not resolved. The V gene's germline CDR1 is KGHSH and CDR2 LQKENI. This CDR3 region has 11 residues. Between the trimmed V and J ends, which lost 2 bases and 5 bases, there was a span of 3 bases. CDR3 amino acids: CASSPLETQYF. The CDR3 DNA sequence: TGTGCCAGCTCACCATTGGAGACCCAGTACTTC.